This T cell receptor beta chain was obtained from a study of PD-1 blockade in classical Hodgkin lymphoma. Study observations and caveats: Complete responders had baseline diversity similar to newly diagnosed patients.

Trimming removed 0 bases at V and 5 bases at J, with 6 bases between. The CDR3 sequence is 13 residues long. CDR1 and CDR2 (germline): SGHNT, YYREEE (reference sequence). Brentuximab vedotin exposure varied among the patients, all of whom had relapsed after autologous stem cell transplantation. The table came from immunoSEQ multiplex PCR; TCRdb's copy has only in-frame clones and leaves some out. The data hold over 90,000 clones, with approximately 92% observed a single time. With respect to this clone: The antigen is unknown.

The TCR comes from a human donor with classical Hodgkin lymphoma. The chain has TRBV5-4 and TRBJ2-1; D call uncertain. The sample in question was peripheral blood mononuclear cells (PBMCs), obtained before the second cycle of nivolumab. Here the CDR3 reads CASSLDAHNEQFF. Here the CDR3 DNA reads TGTGCCAGCAGCTTGGATGCGCACAATGAGCAGTTCTTC.